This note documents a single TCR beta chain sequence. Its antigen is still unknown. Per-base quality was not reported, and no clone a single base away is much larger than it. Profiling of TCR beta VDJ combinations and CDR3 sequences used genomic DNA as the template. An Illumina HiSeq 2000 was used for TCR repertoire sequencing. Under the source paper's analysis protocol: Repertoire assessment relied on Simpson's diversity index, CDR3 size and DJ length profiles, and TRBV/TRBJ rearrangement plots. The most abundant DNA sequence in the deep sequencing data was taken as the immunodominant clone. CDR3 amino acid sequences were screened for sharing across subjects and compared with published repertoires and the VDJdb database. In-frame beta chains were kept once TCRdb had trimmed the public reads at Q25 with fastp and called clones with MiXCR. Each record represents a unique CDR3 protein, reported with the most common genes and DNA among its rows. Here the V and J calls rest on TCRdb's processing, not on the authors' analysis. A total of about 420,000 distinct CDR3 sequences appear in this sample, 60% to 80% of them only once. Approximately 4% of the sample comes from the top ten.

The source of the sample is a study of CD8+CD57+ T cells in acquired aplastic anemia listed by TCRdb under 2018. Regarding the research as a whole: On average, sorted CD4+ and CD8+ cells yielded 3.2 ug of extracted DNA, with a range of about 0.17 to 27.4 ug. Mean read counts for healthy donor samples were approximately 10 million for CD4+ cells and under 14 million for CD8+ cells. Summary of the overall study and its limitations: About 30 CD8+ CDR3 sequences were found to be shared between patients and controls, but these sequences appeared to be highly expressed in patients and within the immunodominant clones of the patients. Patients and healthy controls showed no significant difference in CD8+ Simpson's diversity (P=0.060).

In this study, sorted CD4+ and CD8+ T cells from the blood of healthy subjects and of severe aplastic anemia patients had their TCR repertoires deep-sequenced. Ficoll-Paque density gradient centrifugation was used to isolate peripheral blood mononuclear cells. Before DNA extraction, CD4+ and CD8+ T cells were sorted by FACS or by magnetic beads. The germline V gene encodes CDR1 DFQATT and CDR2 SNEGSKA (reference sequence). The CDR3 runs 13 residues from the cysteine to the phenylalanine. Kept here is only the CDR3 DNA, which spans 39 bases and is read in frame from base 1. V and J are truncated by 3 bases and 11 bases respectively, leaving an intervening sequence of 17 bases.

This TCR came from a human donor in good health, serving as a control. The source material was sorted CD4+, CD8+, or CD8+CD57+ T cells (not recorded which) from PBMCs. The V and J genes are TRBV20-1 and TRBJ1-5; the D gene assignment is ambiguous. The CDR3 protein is CSARSQRTYAQHF. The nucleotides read TGCAGTGCTAGGTCGCAGCGCACCTACGCCCAGCATTTT.